This TCR beta chain was observed in a study of T cell responses to AZD1222 COVID-19 vaccine. For the study at large: Combined were second doses at about 4 or about 12 weeks. Study-wide results and limits: Donor demographics were predominantly white British with a female majority; clonal diversity may be underestimated. At baseline, seropositivity was found in only a handful of AZD1222 recipients. The study sampled repertoires only after the peak T cell response.

From germline, CDR1 is MRHNA and CDR2 SNTAGT. CDR3 size: 13 residues. V gave up 6 bases and J gave up 4 bases; unmatched junction bases: 5. TCRdb's copy holds only in-frame clones and misses some; the assay was immunoSEQ multiplex PCR. The sample includes approximately 65,000 clones, over 60% of them seen just once. A word on this clone: Its antigen remains unidentified.

This chain links TRBV6-4 with TRBJ1-2; 7 bases map to TRBD1. This TCR was sampled from an adult in good health. The sample consisted of peripheral blood, taken on day 0 of AZD1222 vaccination. Here the CDR3 DNA reads TGTGCCAGCAGACAAGCAGGGGGCTATGGCTACACCTTC. Translation: CASRQAGGYGYTF.